This T cell receptor beta chain derives from a study of OX40 agonist ivuxolimab in advanced cancers. Background on the study: Dosing consisted of intravenous ivuxolimab at 0.01 to 10 mg/kg every 2 weeks.

The table came from immunoSEQ multiplex PCR; TCRdb's copy has only in-frame clones and leaves some out. This table has roughly 80,000 clones, 90% appearing once. V shed 1 base and J 1 base; nucleotides not matched to a gene: 16. The germline V gene encodes CDR1 MDHEN and CDR2 SYDVKM. This CDR3 comprises 19 residues. Sequences were derived from CD4+ or CD8+ T cells sorted from blood, sampled in a trial of the OX40 agonist ivuxolimab. This sequence joins TRBV28 and TRBJ2-7; 7 positions match TRBD1. The receptor comes from an adult with an advanced solid tumor such as melanoma, head and neck, liver or kidney cancer. CDR3: CASSLYMGIQGERSYEQYF. CDR3 coding DNA: TGTGCCAGCAGTTTATATATGGGTATCCAGGGGGAGCGGTCCTACGAGCAGTACTTC.